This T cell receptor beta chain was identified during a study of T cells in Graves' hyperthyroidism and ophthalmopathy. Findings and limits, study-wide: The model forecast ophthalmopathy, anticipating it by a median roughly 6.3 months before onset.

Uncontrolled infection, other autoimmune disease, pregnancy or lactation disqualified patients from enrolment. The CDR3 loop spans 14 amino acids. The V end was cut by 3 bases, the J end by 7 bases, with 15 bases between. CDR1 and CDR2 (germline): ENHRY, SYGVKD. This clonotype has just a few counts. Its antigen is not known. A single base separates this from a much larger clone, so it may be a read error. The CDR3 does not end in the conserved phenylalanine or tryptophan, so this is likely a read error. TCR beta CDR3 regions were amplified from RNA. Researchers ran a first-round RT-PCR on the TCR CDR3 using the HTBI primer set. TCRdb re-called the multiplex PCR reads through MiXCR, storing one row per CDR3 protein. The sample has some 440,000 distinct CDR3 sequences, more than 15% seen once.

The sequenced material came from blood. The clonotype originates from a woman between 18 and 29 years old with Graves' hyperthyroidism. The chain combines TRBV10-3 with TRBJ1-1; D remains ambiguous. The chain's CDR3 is CAISDLPNRNEAFL. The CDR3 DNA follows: TGTGCCATCAGTGACCTCCCGAACCGAAATGAAGCTTTCCTT.